This TCR beta chain stems from a study of response to subunit inactivated influenza vaccine. TCRdb passed the RT-PCR reads through MiXCR, listing each CDR3 protein once. The table shows about 780,000 distinct CDR3 sequences, with 15% to 20% occurring only once. This CDR3 is built from 16 residues. Trimming cost V 6 bases and J 4 bases; bases outside gene matches: 10. Study outcomes and limitations: The authors suggested that every seasonal influenza vaccination recruits few new T cells.

In this sample, this clonotype turned up many times. No antigen is known for it. Sample: PBMCs from blood, taken 4 to 6 days after vaccination. The clonotype was recovered from a man aged 45-60 years who received an inactivated influenza vaccine. The chain couples TRBV12-3 or TRBV12-4 to TRBJ2-1, with TRBD2 identical over 9 bases. CDR3 region: CASRNLLAGWYNEQFF. The CDR3 DNA reads as TGTGCCAGCAGAAACCTTCTAGCGGGGTGGTACAATGAGCAGTTCTTC.